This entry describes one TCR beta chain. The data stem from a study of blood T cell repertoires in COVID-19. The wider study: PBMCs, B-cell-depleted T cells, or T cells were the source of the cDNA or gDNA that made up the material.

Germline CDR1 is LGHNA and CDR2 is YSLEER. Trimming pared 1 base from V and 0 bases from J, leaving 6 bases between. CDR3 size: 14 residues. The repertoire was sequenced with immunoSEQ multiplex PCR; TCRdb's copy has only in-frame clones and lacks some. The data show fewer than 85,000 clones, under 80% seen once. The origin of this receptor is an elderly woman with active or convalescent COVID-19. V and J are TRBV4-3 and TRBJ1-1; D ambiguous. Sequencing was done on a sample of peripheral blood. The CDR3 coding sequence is TGCGCCAGCAGCCAAGGGAGGATGAACACTGAAGCTTTCTTT. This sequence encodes CASSQGRMNTEAFF.